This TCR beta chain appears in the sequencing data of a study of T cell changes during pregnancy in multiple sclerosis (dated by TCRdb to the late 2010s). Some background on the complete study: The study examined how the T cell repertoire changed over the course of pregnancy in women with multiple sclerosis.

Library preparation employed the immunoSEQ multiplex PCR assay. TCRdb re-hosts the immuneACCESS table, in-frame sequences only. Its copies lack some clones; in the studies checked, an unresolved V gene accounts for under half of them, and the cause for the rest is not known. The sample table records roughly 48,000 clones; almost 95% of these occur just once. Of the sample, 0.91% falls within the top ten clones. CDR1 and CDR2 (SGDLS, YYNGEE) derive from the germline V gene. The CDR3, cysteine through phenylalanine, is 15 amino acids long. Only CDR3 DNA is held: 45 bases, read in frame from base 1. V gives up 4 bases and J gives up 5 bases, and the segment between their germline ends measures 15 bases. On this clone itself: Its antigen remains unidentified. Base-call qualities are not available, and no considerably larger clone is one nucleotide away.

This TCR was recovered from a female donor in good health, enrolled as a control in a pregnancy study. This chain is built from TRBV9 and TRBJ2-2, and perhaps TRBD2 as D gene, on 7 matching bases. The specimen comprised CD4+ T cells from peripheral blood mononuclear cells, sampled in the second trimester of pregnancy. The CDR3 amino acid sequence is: CASSRGGRGTGELFF. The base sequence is TGTGCCAGCAGCAGAGGGGGGAGGGGTACCGGGGAGCTGTTTTTT.